This note documents a single TCR beta chain sequence. Its antigen is still unknown. The V end lost 5 bases, the J end lost 6 bases, and 13 bases lay between the germline ends. The CDR3 is 13 residues long. Germline V CDR1 and CDR2: MNHEY, SMNVEV (reference sequence). This sample was taken from a study of cytomegalovirus exposure and HLA in healthy donors. The study's findings and limits: Near-uniform donor sequencing depth was presumed by presence/absence analyses. The authors listed 150 to 200 TCR beta chains as cytomegalovirus-associated.

Vbeta (60) and Jbeta (13) primers were used in the PCR. Measured with immunoSEQ multiplex PCR; TCRdb has only the in-frame clones, and not every one. The table shows 160,000 or so clones, with around 77% occurring only once. The chain couples TRBV27 to TRBJ1-2; D gene uncertain. Sequenced material: PBMCs. This TCR was sampled from a woman aged 25 to 45 in good health and CMV-seronegative. This CDR3 reads CASSATSRNGYTF. The CDR3 bases are TGTGCCAGCAGTGCCACATCTCGAAATGGCTACACCTTC.